This record covers a single TCR beta chain. V was trimmed by 6 bases and J by 4 bases, leaving 12 bases between them. CDR1 is SQVTM and CDR2 is ANQGSEA in the germline V gene. The CDR3 runs 12 residues. PCR primers comprised 60 Vbeta and 13 Jbeta primers. Only in-frame clones appear in the TCRdb table, and some are missing; sequencing was by immunoSEQ multiplex PCR. The data contain under 250,000 clones, more than 70% of them seen just once; the ten biggest clones take up roughly 1.3%. The data are from a study of cytomegalovirus exposure and HLA in healthy donors. Sequencing was carried out using PBMCs. The chain links TRBV29-1 to TRBJ1-1, with D tentatively TRBD1 (5 bases). This sequence was found in a human donor in good health. CDR3 in amino acids: CSVNRGITEAFF. CDR3 nucleotides: TGCAGCGTGAACCGGGGGATCACTGAAGCTTTCTTT.